This TCR beta chain was recovered during a study of T cells in Graves' hyperthyroidism and ophthalmopathy. Points from the study as a whole: Peripheral blood also featured most of the thyroid clonotypes expanded above 0.001.

Many counts were recorded for this clonotype. Its antigen is unknown. V shed 4 bases, J shed 7 bases, and the junction held 6 bases outside the gene matches. CDR1 and CDR2 from the germline V gene are LNHNV and YYDKDF (reference sequence). The CDR3 length is 14 residues. RNA transcripts served as the template for amplifying TCR beta CDR3 regions. HTBI primers were the set used in a first-round RT-PCR of the TCR CDR3. From the multiplex PCR reads, TCRdb called clonotypes with MiXCR, one entry per CDR3 protein. Altogether some 600,000 distinct CDR3 sequences are present, roughly 14% being singletons, with the ten largest covering roughly 5.5%. The diagnoses drew upon clinical symptoms, serum thyroxine and TRAb, thyroid ultrasound and orbital computed tomography.

This chain uses TRBV15 with TRBJ2-1; 8 positions match TRBD1. Sequencing was carried out using blood. The receptor was isolated from a woman aged 25-40 years with Graves' hyperthyroidism that later progressed to Graves' ophthalmopathy. For the CDR3, the DNA is TGTGCCACCAGCACCTGGACAGGGAAGAATGAGCAGTTCTTC. It encodes CATSTWTGKNEQFF.